These 7 T cell receptor beta chains were sequenced from one sample in a study of T cells after posttransplantation cyclophosphamide. The assay was immunoSEQ multiplex PCR, and TCRdb's table has in-frame clones only and misses some. The top ten hold about 0.61% of the sample, which has about 22,000 clones, 73% seen once. Sequencing was performed on memory CD4+ T cells sorted from PBMCs. Receptors originate from a woman aged 55-75 years in good health, CMV-negative, and a related stem cell transplant donor.

The rearrangement links TRBV7-3 to TRBJ1-2, with TRBD1 matching over 9 bases. This CDR3 region has 13 residues. Germline V gene lookup returns CDR1 SGHTA and CDR2 FQGTGA. V lost 5 bases to trimming and J lost 5 bases; unmatched junction nucleotides: 3. CDR3: CASSPGQGYGYTF. DNA for the CDR3: TGTGCCAGCAGCCCGGGACAGGGATATGGCTACACCTTC. Variable domain in full (rest from reference TRBV7-3 and TRBJ1-2): GAGVSQTPSNKVTEKGKYVELRCDPISGHTALYWYRQSLGQGPEFLIYFQGTGAADDSGLPNDRFFAVRPEGSVSTLKIQRTERGDSAVYLCASSPGQGYGYTFGSGTRLTVV.

The CDR3 nucleotides read TGTGCCAGCAGCCCTAGCGGGAACACCGGGGAGCTGTTTTTT. This gives the protein CASSPSGNTGELFF. V usage is TRBV7-3 and J usage is TRBJ2-2, with 7 nucleotides matching TRBD2. Germline V gene sequence: CDR1 SGHTA, CDR2 FQGTGA. The CDR3 loop spans 14 amino acids. With 5 bases clipped from V and 1 base from J, the junction kept 1 base outside the gene matches.

V and J are TRBV6-5 and TRBJ1-2; 11 positions match TRBD1. J gave up 2 bases and V 2 bases, and 4 bases lay outside the gene matches. Germline values: CDR1 MNHEY, CDR2 SVGAGI. The CDR3 is made up of 16 amino acids. The CDR3 region has the DNA TGTGCCAGCAGTTACATCAGGACAGGGGGCAACTATGGCTACACCTTC. It translates to CASSYIRTGGNYGYTF.

V is TRBV19 and J is TRBJ1-2; TRBD1 matches at 8 bases. The CDR3 contains 16 residues. The V gene's germline CDR1 is LNHDA and CDR2 SQIVND (reference sequence). The junction had 14 bases not matched to a gene; V was cut back by 7 bases and J by 4 bases. CDR3 DNA sequence: TGTGCCAGTACCCACAGGGGGGACACCGGACTCTATGGCTACACCTTC. Residues: CASTHRGDTGLYGYTF.

The chain is built from TRBV19 and TRBJ2-7; possible D gene TRBD2, 6 bases. The ends were cut back, 0 bases at V and 3 bases at J, with 12 bases in the middle. CDR3 size: 15 residues. Per the germline V gene, CDR1 is LNHDA and CDR2 is SQIVND (reference sequence). CDR3 sequence: CASSIEGGVNYEQYF. The CDR3 coding sequence is TGTGCCAGTAGTATAGAAGGCGGGGTTAACTACGAGCAGTACTTC.

By sample fraction, this clone is medium-sized. The gene calls are TRBV5-1 and TRBJ1-1; 7 bases are shared with TRBD1. Germline loops: CDR1 SGHRS, CDR2 YFSETQ. The CDR3 is made up of 16 amino acids. With V trimmed by 3 bases and J by 1 base, 9 bases remained unmatched. In DNA, the CDR3 is TGCGCCAGCAGCTCCTCGACAGGGACGTCGAACACTGAAGCTTTCTTT. This encodes CASSSSTGTSNTEAFF.

This chain joins TRBV6-5 and TRBJ2-7; a possible D gene is TRBD2 (5 bases). CDR1 is MNHEY, CDR2 SVGAGI, per germline. This CDR3 comprises 11 residues. V dropped 8 bases and J dropped 9 bases, with 14 bases sitting between them. In DNA, the CDR3 is TGTGCCAGCGGAGGCCTGACGAGGCAGTACTTC. Protein product: CASGGLTRQYF.